The source of this TCR beta chain is a study of blood T cell repertoires in COVID-19. TCRdb keeps only in-frame clones here, not all; method: immunoSEQ multiplex PCR. Of 250,000 to 350,000 clones in the sample, about 90% are singletons; the top ten hold 5.3%. V dropped 2 bases and J dropped 7 bases, with 8 bases sitting between them. This CDR3 is 13 amino acids long. Germline V lookup: CDR1 LGHDT, CDR2 YNNKEL (reference sequence). This clone occurred once. The sequence derives from a woman aged 25 to 39 who had recovered from COVID-19. The specimen sequenced was PBMCs or T cells enriched from blood (not recorded which). The chain employs TRBV3-1 (or the pseudogene TRBV3-2) and TRBJ1-4, with D perhaps TRBD1 (6 bases). The CDR3 protein is CASSQQGSEKLFF. In nucleotides, the CDR3 is TGTGCCAGCAGCCAACAGGGGAGTGAAAAACTGTTTTTT.